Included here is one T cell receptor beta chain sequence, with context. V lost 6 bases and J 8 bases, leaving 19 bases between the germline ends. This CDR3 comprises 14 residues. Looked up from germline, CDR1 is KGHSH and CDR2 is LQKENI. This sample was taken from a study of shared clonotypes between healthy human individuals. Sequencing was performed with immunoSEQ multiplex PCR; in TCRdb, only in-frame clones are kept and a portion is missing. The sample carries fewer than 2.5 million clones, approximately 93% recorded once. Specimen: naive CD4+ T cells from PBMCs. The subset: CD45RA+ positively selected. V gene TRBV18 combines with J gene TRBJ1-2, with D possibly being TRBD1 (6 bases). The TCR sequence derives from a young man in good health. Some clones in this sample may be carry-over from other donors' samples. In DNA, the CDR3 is TGTGCCAGCTCCCGAAGAGGGGGGGATGAAGGCTACACCTTC. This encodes CASSRRGGDEGYTF.